Listed here are 21 T cell receptor beta chains from one sample, sequenced in a study of blood T cell repertoires in COVID-19. Assay used: immunoSEQ multiplex PCR; TCRdb lists only in-frame clones, some missing. This sample carries a few hundred thousand clones, about 90% of them seen once, and the ten largest clones take roughly 2.1%. Specimen: peripheral blood. The receptors stem from a man in his late teens or twenties with active or convalescent COVID-19.

About this clone: The sample carries other DNA sequences with the same CDR3. This chain joins TRBV19 and TRBJ1-6, with unresolved D. V gave up 3 bases and J gave up 8 bases, with 8 bases separating them. Germline CDR1 LNHDA, CDR2 SQIVND (reference sequence). CDR3 size: 13 residues. CDR3 sequence reads: CASSIGRDSPLHF. As DNA, the CDR3 is TGTGCCAGTAGTATCGGGCGGGATTCACCCCTCCACTTT.

This clone was seen only a few times. The chain is built from TRBV18 and TRBJ1-5, with TRBD1 matching over 11 bases. V was clipped by 4 bases and J by 7 bases; unmatched bases: 6. Per the germline V gene, CDR1 is KGHSH and CDR2 is LQKENI. The CDR3 is made up of 15 amino acids. Written as DNA, the CDR3 is TGTGCCAGCTCACAGGGACAGGGGGTTGGACAGCCCCAGCATTTT. Its translation: CASSQGQGVGQPQHF.

J is TRBJ2-1 and V is TRBV2, with 7 bases that match TRBD1. CDR1 is SNHLY, CDR2 FYNNEI, per germline. With 8 bases clipped from V and 2 bases from J, the junction kept 3 bases outside the gene matches. The CDR3 consists of 13 residues. CDR3 sequence: CASGDRPYNEQFF. The CDR3 nucleotides read TGTGCCAGCGGGGACAGACCCTACAATGAGCAGTTCTTC.

V and J are TRBV6-4 and TRBJ1-2, with D maybe TRBD1 (6 bases). Germline V gene data show CDR1 as MRHNA and CDR2 as SNTAGT. The CDR3 extends over 16 amino acids. V was clipped by 4 bases and J by 4 bases, with 19 bases between them. CDR3 residues: CASSATGTTTGYGYTF. The CDR3 DNA reads as TGTGCCAGCAGTGCGACCGGGACAACGACGGGCTATGGCTACACCTTC.

V and J are TRBV28 and TRBJ2-7, with TRBD2 identical over 9 bases. CDR3 length: 17 amino acids. The V gene's germline CDR1 is MDHEN and CDR2 SYDVKM. Trimming at V came to 6 bases and at J to 0 bases, leaving 12 bases not matched to a gene. CDR3 protein: CASRLTRLADFSYEQYF. Written as DNA, the CDR3 is TGTGCCAGCAGACTTACACGACTAGCGGACTTCTCCTACGAGCAGTACTTC. The full variable domain, with the rest looked up from reference TRBV28 and TRBJ2-7, is DVKVTQSSRYLVKRTGEKVFLECVQDMDHENMFWYRQDPGLGLRLIYFSYDVKMKEKGDIPEGYSVSREKKERFSLILESASTNQTSMYLCASRLTRLADFSYEQYFGPGTRLTVT.

This chain uses TRBV10-1 with TRBJ2-5, with 10 positions matching TRBD2. J was trimmed by 1 base and V by 4 bases; bases with no gene match: 6. CDR1 is WNHNN and CDR2 is SYGVQD in the germline V gene (reference sequence). The CDR3 runs to 16 residues. The CDR3 region has the DNA TGCGCCAGCAGTGGGGGTAGCGGGAGGCCCCAAGAGACCCAGTACTTC. Its protein product is CASSGGSGRPQETQYF.

The chain uses TRBV5-3 and TRBJ1-2; 10 positions match TRBD1. TRBV5-3 is noted as an ORF with a role that remains uncertain. The CDR3 covers 15 residues. The trim removed 5 bases at V and 6 bases at J, leaving 10 bases unmatched. Here the CDR3 DNA reads TGTGCCAGAAGTGTTTTGGGAGGACAGGGGGATGGCTACACCTTC. The encoded protein is CARSVLGGQGDGYTF.

This chain connects TRBV5-4 to TRBJ2-2, with a weak D call TRBD2 (5 bases). Germline V CDR1 and CDR2: SGHNT, YYREEE (reference sequence). The CDR3 runs 16 residues. The V end was cut by 1 base, the J end by 4 bases, with 14 bases between. CDR3 sequence: CASSLSWGVGTGELFF. The DNA of the CDR3 is TGTGCCAGCAGCTTGTCATGGGGAGTGGGCACCGGGGAGCTGTTTTTT.

V usage is TRBV5-5 and J usage is TRBJ1-3; tentatively, D is TRBD1 (5 bases). V dropped 4 bases and J dropped 6 bases, with 14 bases sitting between them. CDR1 is SGHKS, CDR2 YYEKEE, per germline (reference sequence). This CDR3 has 14 residues. The CDR3 DNA sequence: TGTGCCAGCAGCGGGGGGGACGGAGTAAACACCATATATTTT. It codes for CASSGGDGVNTIYF.

The V call is TRBV6-6, the J call TRBJ2-5; 7 bases fit TRBD2. The CDR3 spans 14 residues. From germline, CDR1 is MNHNY and CDR2 SVGAGI (reference sequence). Trimming took 5 bases from V and 4 from J; bases not matched to a gene: 7. CDR3 residues: CASSPLASSETQYF. Here the CDR3 DNA reads TGTGCCAGCAGTCCACTAGCGTCGTCAGAGACCCAGTACTTC.

The chain couples TRBV5-1 to TRBJ2-3; 13 bases agree with TRBD2. V trimming: 4 bases; J trimming: 1 base; junction bases outside the gene matches: 3. CDR3 length: 16 amino acids. Germline V gene sequence: CDR1 SGHRS, CDR2 YFSETQ. CDR3 residues: CASSHGTSGGTDTQYF. CDR3 DNA sequence: TGCGCCAGCAGCCACGGGACTAGCGGGGGCACAGATACGCAGTATTTT.

CDR3 sequence reads: CASSFGLAAPYNEQFF. The CDR3 DNA is TGTGCCAGCAGCTTTGGACTAGCGGCGCCCTACAATGAGCAGTTCTTC. This chain joins TRBV7-6 and TRBJ2-1; 10 bases line up with TRBD2. V was pared by 3 bases and J by 2 bases, with 4 bases of the junction left unmatched. CDR1 is SGHVS and CDR2 is FNYEAQ in the germline V gene. The CDR3 contains 16 residues.

This clone was recorded only once. The gene calls are TRBV7-3 and TRBJ1-4; no reliable D call. Germline V gene sequence: CDR1 SGHTA, CDR2 FQGTGA. The V end was cut by 0 bases, the J end by 8 bases, with 7 bases between. The CDR3 covers 13 residues. Here the CDR3 DNA reads TGTGCCAGCAGCTTAACGTTCGGGGAAAAACTGTTTTTT. Translating it yields CASSLTFGEKLFF.

V and J are TRBV27 and TRBJ2-1; TRBD1 might be the D (6 bases). The CDR3 sequence is 14 residues long. Germline loops: CDR1 MNHEY, CDR2 SMNVEV (reference sequence). V was pared by 4 bases and J by 6 bases, with 13 bases between. The CDR3 sequence: CASSWAGVGNEQFF. DNA of the CDR3: TGTGCCAGCAGTTGGGCAGGGGTGGGCAATGAGCAGTTCTTC.

The chain carries TRBV18 and TRBJ2-2, with 9 bases identical to TRBD2. Looked up from germline, CDR1 is KGHSH and CDR2 is LQKENI. The trim removed 1 base at V and 2 bases at J, leaving 14 bases unmatched. The CDR3 runs to 20 residues. The CDR3 reads CASSPLPSLLAGKNTGELFF. Here the CDR3 DNA reads TGTGCCAGCTCACCACTCCCGTCCCTGCTAGCGGGGAAAAACACCGGGGAGCTGTTTTTT.

This clone was detected only a few times. V is TRBV7-3 and J is TRBJ2-1; the match to TRBD2 covers 9 bases. Germline loops: CDR1 SGHTA, CDR2 FQGTGA. CDR3 length: 16 residues. V dropped 1 base and J dropped 7; count of bases not matched to a gene: 8. Here the CDR3 DNA reads TGTGCCAGCAGCTTAAATCCTAGCGGGATGGTAAATGAGCAGTTCTTC. It codes for CASSLNPSGMVNEQFF.

The chain has TRBV12-2 and TRBJ2-3; the D segment call TRBD2 is taken from the table without a DNA check. TRBV12-2 is designated a pseudogene. CDR3 length: 24 residues. CDR3 bases: TGTGCAAGTCGCTTATTCAGGGCAGTCGGACTAGCGGGGGGCGCAATCGAAGGCACAGATACGCAGTATTTT. It codes for CASRLFRAVGLAGGAIEGTDTQYF.

The chain couples TRBV4-1 to TRBJ2-3, with 16 bases lining up with TRBD2. J was trimmed by 4 bases and V by 3 bases; bases with no gene match: 1. The CDR3 extends over 16 amino acids. Germline-derived CDR1 and CDR2 are MGHRA and YSYEKL. The CDR3 loop reads CASSQGTSGRADTQYF. As DNA, the CDR3 is TGCGCCAGCAGCCAGGGGACTAGCGGGAGGGCAGATACGCAGTATTTT.

V gene TRBV28 combines with J gene TRBJ1-5, with 7 positions matching TRBD1. The V gene's germline CDR1 is MDHEN and CDR2 SYDVKM. With V trimmed by 5 bases and J by 4 bases, 8 bases remained unmatched. This CDR3 has 15 amino acids. As DNA, the CDR3 is TGTGCCAGCAGTCCCCGACAGGGAGGTAATCAGCCCCAGCATTTT. Translation: CASSPRQGGNQPQHF.

The V gene is TRBV24-1, the J gene TRBJ2-3, with 12 nucleotides matching TRBD2. The CDR3 spans 17 residues. CDR1 is KGHDR and CDR2 is SFDVKD in the germline V gene. The junction had 7 bases not matched to a gene; V was cut back by 4 bases and J by 3 bases. The CDR3 nucleotides are TGTGCCACCAGTGACAAGACTAGCGGGAGAGTGACAGATACGCAGTATTTT. This codes for CATSDKTSGRVTDTQYF.

V gene TRBV7-9 combines with J gene TRBJ2-3; D unresolved. This CDR3 contains 13 residues. Looked up from germline, CDR1 is SEHNR and CDR2 is FQNEAQ (reference sequence). Trimming stripped 3 bases from V and 2 bases from J, with 6 bases between. The CDR3 DNA sequence: TGTGCCAGCAGCTTCAGTTACACAGATACGCAGTATTTT. It specifies CASSFSYTDTQYF. Full variable domain (remainder filled in from reference TRBV7-9 and TRBJ2-3): DTGVSQNPRHKITKRGQNVTFRCDPISEHNRLYWYRQTLGQGPEFLTYFQNEAQLEKSRLLSDRFSAERPKGSFSTLEIQRTEQGDSAMYLCASSFSYTDTQYFGPGTRLTVL.